This TCR beta chain was observed in a study of T-cell memory formation after mild COVID-19. The overall study: TCR clusters showed largely donor specificity.

Germline V gives CDR1 SGHVS, CDR2 FQNEAQ. The V end was cut by 3 bases, the J end by 8 bases, with 13 bases between. The CDR3 sequence is 13 residues long. Study conclusions and caveats: Mainly in CM and EM were contracting CD4+ clones; CD8+ were in EMRA.

TCRdb redid the calling of the 5' RACE reads with MiXCR, one entry per CDR3 protein. This table has around 200,000 distinct CDR3 sequences, 20% to 25% appearing once. A word on this clonotype: Its antigen is unidentified.

The sequenced material came from PBMCs or a T cell subset sorted from them (not recorded which). This sequence joins TRBV7-8 and TRBJ1-2; D possibly corresponds to TRBD1 (6 bases). The TCR originated in an adult woman who had mild COVID-19 (a few samples of this study predate the infection). Cell type and time point are not known. DNA for the CDR3: TGTGCCAGCAGCTTTTCGGACAGTGGGGGCTACACCTTC. It translates to CASSFSDSGGYTF.